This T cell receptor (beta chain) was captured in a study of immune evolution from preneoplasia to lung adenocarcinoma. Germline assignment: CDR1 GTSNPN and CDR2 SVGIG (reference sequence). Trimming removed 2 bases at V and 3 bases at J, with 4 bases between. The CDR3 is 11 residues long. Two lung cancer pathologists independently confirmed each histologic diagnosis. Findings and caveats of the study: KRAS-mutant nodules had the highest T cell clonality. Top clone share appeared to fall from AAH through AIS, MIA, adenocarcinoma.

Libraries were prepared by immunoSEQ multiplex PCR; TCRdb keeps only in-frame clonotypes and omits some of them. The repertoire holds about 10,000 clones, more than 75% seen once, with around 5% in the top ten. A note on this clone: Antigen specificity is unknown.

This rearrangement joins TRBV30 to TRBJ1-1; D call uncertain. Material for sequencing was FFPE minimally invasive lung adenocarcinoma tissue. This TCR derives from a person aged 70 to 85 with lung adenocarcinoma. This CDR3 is CAWSRHTEAFF. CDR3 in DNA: TGTGCCTGGAGTAGGCACACTGAAGCTTTCTTT.